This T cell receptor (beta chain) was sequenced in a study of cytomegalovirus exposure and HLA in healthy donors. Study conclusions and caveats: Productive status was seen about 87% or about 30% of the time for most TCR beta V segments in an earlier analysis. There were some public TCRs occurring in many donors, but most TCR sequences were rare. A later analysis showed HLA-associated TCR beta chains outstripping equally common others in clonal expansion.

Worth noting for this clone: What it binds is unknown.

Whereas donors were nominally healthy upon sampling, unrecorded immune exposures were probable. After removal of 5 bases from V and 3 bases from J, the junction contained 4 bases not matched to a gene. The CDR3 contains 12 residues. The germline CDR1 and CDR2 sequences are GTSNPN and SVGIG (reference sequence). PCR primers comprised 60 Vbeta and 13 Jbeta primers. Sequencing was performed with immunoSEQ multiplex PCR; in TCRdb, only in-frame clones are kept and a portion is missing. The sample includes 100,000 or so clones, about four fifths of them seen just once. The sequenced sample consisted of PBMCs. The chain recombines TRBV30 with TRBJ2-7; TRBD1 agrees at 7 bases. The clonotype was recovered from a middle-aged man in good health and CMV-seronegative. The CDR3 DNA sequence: TGTGCCTGGGGGACAGCTAGCTACGAGCAGTACTTC. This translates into CAWGTASYEQYF.